Listed here are 30 T cell receptor beta chains from one sample, sequenced in a study of cytomegalovirus exposure and HLA in healthy donors. PCR employed 60 Vbeta and 13 Jbeta primers. Libraries were prepared by immunoSEQ multiplex PCR; TCRdb keeps only in-frame clonotypes and omits some of them. This table has roughly 150,000 clones, more than 7.5% appearing once. The sequenced sample was PBMCs. Receptor source: a man aged 50 to 59 in good health and CMV-seronegative.

This clone was observed a few times. CDR3 bases: TGTGCCAGCACCCTAGGCGTTCAGGGGGCTGACGAGCAGTACTTC. Protein product: CASTLGVQGADEQYF. The chain joins TRBV7-9 to TRBJ2-7, with TRBD1 matching 8 bases. Trimming cost V 7 bases and J 5 bases; bases outside gene matches: 13. The CDR3 consists of 15 residues. Per germline, CDR1 SEHNR and CDR2 FQNEAQ (reference sequence).

This clone has a handful of counts. The CDR3: CASSAGLAGGYEQYF. The CDR3 coding sequence is TGTGCCAGCAGCGCCGGACTAGCGGGTGGCTACGAGCAGTACTTC. This chain joins TRBV5-6 and TRBJ2-7, with 11 bases lining up with TRBD2. Germline CDR1 SGHDT, CDR2 YYEEEE. The ends lost 4 bases at V and 3 bases at J; junction bases unmatched: 6. The length of the CDR3 is 15 residues.

The chain is built from TRBV28 and TRBJ2-4; D not resolved. The germline V gene encodes CDR1 MDHEN and CDR2 SYDVKM. The V end lost 4 bases, the J end lost 10 bases, and 17 bases lay between the germline ends. The CDR3 is 14 residues long. CDR3 amino acids: CASSSGQPLRIQYF. DNA of the CDR3: TGTGCCAGCAGTTCTGGGCAGCCGTTACGGATTCAGTACTTC.

This clone was seen only a few times. V usage is TRBV18 and J usage is TRBJ1-6; D not certain. The V end was cut by 1 base, the J end by 8 bases, with 12 bases between. Germline values: CDR1 KGHSH, CDR2 LQKENI. The CDR3 is 15 residues long. For the CDR3, the DNA is TGTGCCAGCTCACCACGGGCGGCAGCGGATTCACCCCTCCACTTT. This translates into CASSPRAAADSPLHF.

This clone appeared a few times. The chain has TRBV5-1 and TRBJ2-5; 13 positions agree with TRBD2. CDR3 length equals 17 residues. Unmatched junction bases numbered 5, after V lost 0 bases and J lost 3 bases. CDR1 SGHRS and CDR2 YFSETQ come from the germline V gene. The CDR3 coding sequence is TGCGCCAGCAGCTTGGGTACTAGCGGGAGGGCTGAAGAGACCCAGTACTTC. Translation gives CASSLGTSGRAEETQYF.

The rearrangement uses TRBV5-4 and TRBJ2-7, with D tentatively TRBD1 (6 bases). The CDR3 spans 11 residues. CDR1 is SGHNT and CDR2 is YYREEE in the germline V gene (reference sequence). The V gene lost 3 bases and the J gene lost 7 bases, with 8 bases spanning the gap. The DNA for the CDR3 is TGTGCCAGCAGCTACCAGGGGGAGCAGTACTTC. It specifies CASSYQGEQYF.

The V and J genes are TRBV9 and TRBJ2-1, with 10 bases identical to TRBD2. Germline V gene lookup returns CDR1 SGDLS and CDR2 YYNGEE. This CDR3 spans 14 amino acids. The junction had 7 bases not matched to a gene; V was cut back by 5 bases and J by 8 bases. The CDR3 DNA follows: TGTGCCAGCAGTAGCGGGGGGATCAGGGATGAGCAGTTCTTC. Translated, it gives CASSSGGIRDEQFF.

This chain uses TRBV19 with TRBJ1-3; 9 bases match TRBD1. The V and J ends lost 4 bases and 4 bases, in that order; junction bases with no gene match: 5. The CDR3 is 15 residues long. CDR1 and CDR2 from the germline V gene are LNHDA and SQIVND (reference sequence). CDR3 sequence (DNA): TGTGCCAGTAGTAGTACAGGGGGCGCCGGAAACACCATATATTTT. It encodes CASSSTGGAGNTIYF.

This sequence joins TRBV30 and TRBJ2-5; D perhaps matches TRBD2 (6 bases). The J call may be wrong; the DNA end is better matched by TRBJ2-7. In germline, CDR1 is GTSNPN, CDR2 SVGIG (reference sequence). The CDR3 length is 11 residues. The CDR3 sequence is CAQGGDYEQYF. CDR3 nucleotides: TGTGCCCAAGGAGGGGATTACGAGCAGTACTTC.

This clone was observed a handful of times. The CDR3 is CASSRGQGSPIQLEKLFF. The CDR3 nucleotides are TGCGCCAGCAGCCGGGGGCAAGGATCCCCGATACAGCTTGAAAAACTGTTTTTT. The genes are TRBV4-1 and TRBJ1-4; TRBD1 is a possible D gene (6 bases). Germline loops: CDR1 MGHRA, CDR2 YSYEKL. The V end was cut by 4 bases, the J end by 7 bases, with 25 bases between. This CDR3 spans 18 amino acids.

This clone showed up just a few times. The chain is built from TRBV6-5 and TRBJ2-7, with TRBD1 matching over 8 bases. Germline CDR1 MNHEY, CDR2 SVGAGI. The CDR3 runs 14 residues. Trimming took 4 bases from V and 0 from J; bases not matched to a gene: 2. In DNA, the CDR3 is TGTGCCAGCAGTTCGGACAGGGTCTCCTACGAGCAGTACTTC. Translating gives CASSSDRVSYEQYF.

This clone showed up just a few times. This chain links TRBV18 with TRBJ2-5; 7 bases line up with TRBD1. The CDR3 extends over 13 amino acids. V was clipped by 2 bases and J by 3 bases; unmatched bases: 0. Per the germline V gene, CDR1 is KGHSH and CDR2 is LQKENI. CDR3 region: CASSPGTEETQYF. As DNA, the CDR3 is TGTGCCAGCTCACCAGGGACAGAAGAGACCCAGTACTTC.

This clone was detected a few times. The chain combines TRBV6-1 with TRBJ1-2; 11 nucleotides line up with TRBD1. The CDR3 extends over 15 amino acids. Looked up from germline, CDR1 is MNHNS and CDR2 is SASEGT. V lost 8 bases, J lost 3 bases, and 8 bases stayed unmatched. CDR3 amino acids: CASHGQGAGDYGYTF. CDR3 nucleotides: TGTGCCAGCCACGGACAGGGGGCTGGTGACTATGGCTACACCTTC.

This clone has more than one count but fewer than ten. The genes are TRBV2 and TRBJ2-7; TRBD1 matches 7 bases. CDR3 length: 16 residues. Trimming took 10 bases from V and 2 from J; bases not matched to a gene: 17. Per germline, CDR1 SNHLY and CDR2 FYNNEI. The CDR3 loop is CATSRSERQGAYEQYF. The CDR3 DNA sequence: TGTGCCACTTCCCGGTCGGAGCGGCAGGGGGCCTACGAGCAGTACTTC.

This clone was counted between two and nine times. The chain couples TRBV28 to TRBJ2-3; 8 positions agree with TRBD1. V was pared by 5 bases and J by 11 bases, with 6 bases of the junction left unmatched. The germline V gene has CDR1 MDHEN and CDR2 SYDVKM. This CDR3 contains 12 residues. CDR3 nucleotide sequence: TGTGCCAGCAGTCTAGGACAGGGTCAGCAGTATTTT. Amino acids: CASSLGQGQQYF.

The chain uses TRBV28 and TRBJ2-7; no clear D. V shed 6 bases and J shed 1 base, with 13 bases lying between them. The length of the CDR3 is 14 residues. Germline assignment: CDR1 MDHEN and CDR2 SYDVKM. Written as DNA, the CDR3 is TGTGCCAGCAGAGCCGCCACCTCTTCCTACGAGCAGTACTTC. Protein sequence: CASRAATSSYEQYF.

V and J are TRBV9 and TRBJ1-3; 10 bases are a match to TRBD1. Germline V gene sequence: CDR1 SGDLS, CDR2 YYNGEE. The CDR3 extends over 17 amino acids. V shed 0 bases and J 5 bases; nucleotides not matched to a gene: 8. The CDR3 sequence: CASSVGGTGDPRNTIYF. The CDR3 DNA reads as TGTGCCAGCAGCGTAGGAGGGACAGGGGATCCGCGAAACACCATATATTTT.

The chain is built from TRBV4-1 and TRBJ2-7; no clear D. V lost 5 bases and J 4 bases, leaving 12 bases between the germline ends. This CDR3 contains 13 residues. From germline, CDR1 is MGHRA and CDR2 YSYEKL. The CDR3 bases are TGCGCCAGCAGCGACTTAAACGGATACGAGCAGTACTTC. Protein: CASSDLNGYEQYF.

The chain couples TRBV27 to TRBJ1-1; D might be TRBD1 (5 bases). The V gene lost 3 bases and the J gene lost 0 bases, with 8 bases spanning the gap. Germline CDR1 MNHEY, CDR2 SMNVEV (reference sequence). This CDR3 comprises 14 residues. The CDR3 sequence: CASSFGGVNTEAFF. DNA for the CDR3: TGTGCCAGCAGTTTTGGAGGGGTGAACACTGAAGCTTTCTTT.

This clone has only a few counts. The sample has other DNA sequences that encode this CDR3 too. This chain uses TRBV7-9 with TRBJ1-2; 7 positions match TRBD1. This CDR3 has 15 amino acids. Germline V lookup: CDR1 SEHNR, CDR2 FQNEAQ (reference sequence). The trim removed 5 bases at V and 2 bases at J, leaving 8 bases unmatched. The CDR3 bases are TGTGCCAGCAGCCCAAGGACAGGAATCAACTATGGCTACACCTTC. Translated, it gives CASSPRTGINYGYTF.

CDR3 region: CASELNPGTTNTEAFF. As DNA, the CDR3 is TGCGCCAGCGAATTAAATCCCGGGACAACAAACACTGAAGCTTTCTTT. The chain recombines TRBV5-1 with TRBJ1-1; TRBD1 might be the D (6 bases). V gave up 7 bases and J gave up 2 bases, with 21 bases separating them. CDR1 and CDR2 from the germline V gene are SGHRS and YFSETQ. CDR3 length: 16 amino acids.

This clone was found a few times. The genes are TRBV12-5 and TRBJ2-5, with 7 bases identical to TRBD2. The CDR3 loop spans 15 amino acids. Germline CDR1 is LGHNT and CDR2 is FRNRAP. V was pared by 3 bases and J by 1 base, with 5 bases of the junction left unmatched. This CDR3 reads CASGFGTGGQETQYF. The CDR3 DNA follows: TGTGCTAGTGGTTTTGGGACGGGGGGCCAAGAGACCCAGTACTTC.

Of note for this clone: A read error may account for a junction end that differs from germline. The chain carries TRBV14 and TRBJ2-4; TRBD1 matches 8 bases. The length of the CDR3 is 14 residues. The germline V gene has CDR1 SGHDN and CDR2 FVKESK. The CDR3 spells CASSQGQGLNIQYF. The CDR3 nucleotides are TGTGCCAGCAGTCAAGGACAGGGCCTAAACATTCAGTACTTC.

This clone was picked up a small number of times. The rearrangement uses TRBV6-1 and TRBJ2-7, with TRBD2 matching 14 bases. The CDR3 is 16 amino acids. The germline V gene encodes CDR1 MNHNS and CDR2 SASEGT. With V trimmed by 3 bases and J by 0 bases, 1 base remained unmatched. The CDR3 nucleotides are TGTGCCAGCAGTGAGGGACTAGCGGGGGCCTCCTACGAGCAGTACTTC. Amino acid sequence: CASSEGLAGASYEQYF.

The chain recombines TRBV27 with TRBJ2-1; D is undetermined. CDR1 is MNHEY, CDR2 SMNVEV, per germline (reference sequence). The CDR3 runs 15 residues. V lost 2 bases and J lost 0, with 8 bases in between. CDR3 sequence: CASSLDLSSYNEQFF. CDR3 DNA sequence: TGTGCCAGCAGTTTAGACTTAAGCTCCTACAATGAGCAGTTCTTC.

There are a few counts of this clone. V gene TRBV16 combines with J gene TRBJ2-3, with 7 bases fitting TRBD1. The V gene's germline CDR1 is KGHSY and CDR2 FQNENV. The CDR3 consists of 14 residues. Trimming removed 3 bases from V and 5 bases from J; junction bases left unmatched: 5. CDR3 in DNA: TGTGCCAGCAGCCAGGTTTCAGGGGGAGATACGCAGTATTTT. Amino acids: CASSQVSGGDTQYF. The full variable domain, completed using reference TRBV16 and TRBJ2-3, is GEEVAQTPKHLVRGEGQKAKLYCAPIKGHSYVFWYQQVLKNEFKFLISFQNENVFDETGMPKERFSAKCLPNSPCSLEIQATKLEDSAVYFCASSQVSGGDTQYFGPGTRLTVL.

The V and J genes are TRBV29-1 and TRBJ1-3; TRBD1 aligns across 8 bases. The germline CDR1 and CDR2 sequences are SQVTM and ANQGSEA. The CDR3 runs 12 residues. V gave up 6 bases and J gave up 2 bases; unmatched junction bases: 0. The CDR3 region is CSVQGAGNTIYF. The DNA for the CDR3 is TGCAGCGTACAGGGGGCTGGAAACACCATATATTTT.

A few counts support this clone. One end of the junction fails to match germline, which may point to a read error. The chain is built from TRBV29-1 and TRBJ1-5; weak D call: TRBD1 (6 bases). CDR1 and CDR2 (germline): SQVTM, ANQGSEA. The CDR3 is made up of 14 amino acids. The CDR3, as DNA: TGCGGCGTTAAGGGGGGGTATAGCAATCAGCCCCAGCATTTT. Translation gives CGVKGGYSNQPQHF.

This clone was counted only a few times. This chain links TRBV5-5 with TRBJ1-6; 7 nucleotides match TRBD1. V was clipped by 4 bases and J by 1 base; unmatched bases: 5. CDR1 is SGHKS and CDR2 is YYEKEE in the germline V gene (reference sequence). The length of the CDR3 is 16 residues. The CDR3 nucleotides read TGTGCCAGCAGCCCGCCGGGACAGTCCTATAATTCACCCCTCCACTTT. Translated: CASSPPGQSYNSPLHF.

This clone was recorded a few times. The chain combines TRBV5-1 with TRBJ1-1, with D perhaps TRBD1 (5 bases). This CDR3 is 16 amino acids long. The V end lost 4 bases, the J end lost 0 bases, and 16 bases lay between the germline ends. CDR1 SGHRS and CDR2 YFSETQ come from the germline V gene. This CDR3 reads CASSPGHRNMNTEAFF. The CDR3 DNA is TGCGCCAGCAGCCCTGGACATCGCAACATGAACACTGAAGCTTTCTTT.